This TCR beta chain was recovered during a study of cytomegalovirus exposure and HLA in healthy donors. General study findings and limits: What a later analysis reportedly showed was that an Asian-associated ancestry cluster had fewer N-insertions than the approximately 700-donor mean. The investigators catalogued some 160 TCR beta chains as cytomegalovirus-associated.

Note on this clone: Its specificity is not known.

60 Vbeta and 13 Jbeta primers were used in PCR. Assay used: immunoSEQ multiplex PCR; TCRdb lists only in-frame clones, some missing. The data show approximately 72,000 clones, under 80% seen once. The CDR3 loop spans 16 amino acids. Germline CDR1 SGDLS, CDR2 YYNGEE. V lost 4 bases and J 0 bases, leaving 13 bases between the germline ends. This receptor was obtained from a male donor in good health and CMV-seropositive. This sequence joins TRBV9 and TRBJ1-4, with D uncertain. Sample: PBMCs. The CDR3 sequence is CASSPDTPATNEKLFF. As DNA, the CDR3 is TGTGCCAGCAGCCCCGACACACCCGCAACTAATGAAAAACTGTTTTTT.